A selection of T cell receptor beta chains follows, all from one sample in a study of spatial heterogeneity in lung cancer. TCRdb fed the 5' RACE reads into MiXCR, producing one record per CDR3 protein. The data contain under 15,000 distinct CDR3 sequences, 3.2% of them singletons. The sample here was lung tumor tissue, taken at surgery. The origin of the receptors is a male donor with early-stage non-small cell lung cancer. Each CDR3 is given with its conserved first and last residue. D genes are given only for firm matches. A clone size is listed for some rows: how often the clone was seen (once, few, many), or a class if it is expanded.

TRBV12-3/TRBV12-4,TRBD2,TRBJ2-7,many,TGTGCCAGCCGCGATTCAAGACTAGCGGGGATCGCCTACGAGCAGTACTTC,CASRDSRLAGIAYEQYF
TRBV4-1,NA,TRBJ2-7,NA,TGCGCCAGCAGCCAAGACCTGGCGGGCGGGGGCCGCTCCTACGAGCAGTACTTC,CASSQDLAGGGRSYEQYF
TRBV20-1,NA,TRBJ2-6,few,TGCAGTGCTGCCGGAGGGGGAAGCTCTGGGGCCAACGTCCTGACTTTC,CSAAGGGSSGANVLTF
TRBV19,NA,TRBJ1-1,many,TGTGCCAGTAGTTTTAGCTTGACGGCTTACACTGAAGCTTTCTTT,CASSFSLTAYTEAFF
TRBV6-5,NA,TRBJ1-4,many,TGTGCCAGCAGTTACTCTCCCGTCCAGGCGAAACTGTTTTTT,CASSYSPVQAKLFF
TRBV5-1,NA,TRBJ1-4,many,TGCGCCAGCAGCTTGAGTTCAGGCGAACGACTGTTTTTT,CASSLSSGERLFF
TRBV6-6,TRBD1,TRBJ2-1,many,TGTGCCAGCAGTTACTTCCGGACAGGGTTCAATGAGCAGTTCTTC,CASSYFRTGFNEQFF
TRBV10-3,TRBD1,TRBJ2-7,many,TGTGCCATCAGTTCCGGGACAGGGGGCTGGGAGCAGTACTTC,CAISSGTGGWEQYF
TRBV19,TRBD1,TRBJ2-6,many,TGTGCCAGTAGTGGGACAGGGGGCCTTGGGGCCAACGTCCTGACTTTC,CASSGTGGLGANVLTF
TRBV20-1,NA,TRBJ1-6,medium-sized,TGCAGTGCCGGAGATCCCCATTCACCCCTCCACTTT,CSAGDPHSPLHF
TRBV27,NA,TRBJ1-6,medium-sized,TGTGCCAGCAGTTCGCCGCTCTCACCCCTCCACTTT,CASSSPLSPLHF
TRBV5-1,NA,TRBJ2-4,many,TGCGCCAGCAGCTTGGTAACAGAGAACATTCAGTACTTC,CASSLVTENIQYF
TRBV6-5,TRBD1,TRBJ1-2,many,TGTGCCAGCAGTTACGACGGGACAGGGCTGAATGGCTACACCTTC,CASSYDGTGLNGYTF
TRBV5-4,TRBD1,TRBJ2-7,few,TGTGCCAGCAGCCTGAAAACAGGGGGCGCTTTGGACGAGCAGTACTTC,CASSLKTGGALDEQYF
TRBV5-6,TRBD1,TRBJ2-3,many,TGTGCCAGCAGCAGGCGACAGGGGGCAGCTAGCACAGATACGCAGTATTTT,CASSRRQGAASTDTQYF
TRBV20-1,NA,TRBJ2-3,many,TGCAGTGCTAGGGCTTCCAGGTTCACAGATACGCAGTATTTT,CSARASRFTDTQYF
TRBV30,NA,TRBJ1-1,many,TGTGCCTGGAGTGGCGGGCCTGAAGCTTTCTTT,CAWSGGPEAFF
TRBV29-1,NA,TRBJ1-1,many,TGCAGCGTATTGGTGAGGGCTATGAACACTGAAGCTTTCTTT,CSVLVRAMNTEAFF
TRBV7-6,TRBD2,TRBJ2-5,many,TGTGCCAGCAGCTTACGTAGCGTTAGCGGGGGGGACCCAGAGACCCAGTACTTC,CASSLRSVSGGDPETQYF
TRBV12-3/TRBV12-4,NA,TRBJ2-4,NA,TGTGCCAGCAGTATAGGGGGGGTCAAAAACATTCAGTACTTC,CASSIGGVKNIQYF
TRBV20-1,NA,TRBJ2-1,many,TGCAGTGCCCGACATGGGGGCACTCTAAACAATGAGCAGTTCTTC,CSARHGGTLNNEQFF
TRBV3-1,NA,TRBJ1-4,many,TGTGCCAGCAGCCAAGAATACAGGGACTCCGAAAAACTGTTTTTT,CASSQEYRDSEKLFF
TRBV7-3,NA,TRBJ2-1,many,TGTGCCAGCAGCTTAAACGAGCTAGGGGCCAACAATGAGCAGTTCTTC,CASSLNELGANNEQFF
TRBV11-2,TRBD1,TRBJ1-5,few,TGTGCCAGCAGCCTAACAGGGGGAGTAGATCAGCCCCAGCATTTT,CASSLTGGVDQPQHF
TRBV18,NA,TRBJ2-3,many,TGTGCCAGCTCACCAAGTTTCGCCGGGGATACGCAGTATTTT,CASSPSFAGDTQYF
TRBV12-3/TRBV12-4,NA,TRBJ2-2,many,TGTGCCAGCAGCCAGGGCAAAAACACCGGGGAGCTGTTTTTT,CASSQGKNTGELFF
TRBV5-4,TRBD2,TRBJ2-2,many,TGTGCCAGCAGCTTGGGATCTAGCGGGGGGTTCGGGGAGCTGTTTTTT,CASSLGSSGGFGELFF
TRBV29-1,NA,TRBJ1-2,medium-sized,TGCAGCGTTTTGGACTATGGCTACACCTTC,CSVLDYGYTF
TRBV10-3,TRBD1,TRBJ2-5,many,TGTGCCTCGCGACAGGGGCAAGAGACCCAGTACTTC,CASRQGQETQYF
TRBV24-1,NA,TRBJ1-2,many,TGTGCCACCAGCCTGGACAGCTATGGCTACACCTTC,CATSLDSYGYTF
TRBV7-2,NA,TRBJ2-7,many,TGTGCCAGCAGCTTAGGGGGCCAGGCCTACGAGCAGTACTTC,CASSLGGQAYEQYF
TRBV11-2,NA,TRBJ2-5,many,TGTGCCAGCAGCCCAACGACTAGTTTCCAGTACTTC,CASSPTTSFQYF
TRBV28,NA,TRBJ2-3,NA,TGTGCCAGCAGTCCCCCACTAGCAGCTAGCACAGATACGCAGTATTTT,CASSPPLAASTDTQYF
TRBV19,NA,TRBJ1-1,many,TGTGCCAGTACCCAGGGGCGAAACACTGAAGCTTTCTTT,CASTQGRNTEAFF
TRBV20-1,NA,TRBJ1-1,many,TGCAGTGCTTTGGGACGGTTGAACACTGAAGCTTTCTTT,CSALGRLNTEAFF
TRBV20-1,NA,TRBJ1-2,many,TGCAGTGCTAGTCCCCGACAAAAAGGCTACACCTTC,CSASPRQKGYTF
TRBV18,NA,TRBJ1-5,many,TGTGCCAGCTCACCTGGACAGCCCAATCAGCCCCAGCATTTT,CASSPGQPNQPQHF
TRBV5-4,TRBD2,TRBJ2-7,many,TGTGCCAGCACCTCTGGACTAGCGGGGGTTAGCTCCTACGAGCAGTACTTC,CASTSGLAGVSSYEQYF
TRBV5-1,NA,TRBJ2-3,many,TGCGCCAGCAGCTTGGAACGTCGGGCGGGACAGCCCACAGATACGCAGTATTTT,CASSLERRAGQPTDTQYF
TRBV7-3,NA,TRBJ1-2,NA,TGTGCCAGCAGCTTCACCAGGGATGGCTACACCTTC,CASSFTRDGYTF